This TCR beta chain was retrieved from a study of T cells in Graves' hyperthyroidism and ophthalmopathy. Study conclusions and caveats: Most thyroid clonotypes with frequency above 0.001 were detected in blood.

Ophthalmopathy cases met thresholds of Clinical Activity Score at least 3, NOSPECS grade at least 4 and duration under 3 months. Exclusion of patients followed from uncontrolled infection, other autoimmune disease, pregnancy or lactation. On the basis of clinical symptoms, serum thyroxine and TRAb, thyroid ultrasound and orbital computed tomography, diagnoses were made. The CDR3 regions of TCR beta were amplified from RNA transcripts. HTBI primers were employed in a first-round RT-PCR of the TCR CDR3. MiXCR was run by TCRdb on the multiplex PCR reads, yielding one entry per CDR3 protein. The repertoire holds 500,000 to 800,000 distinct CDR3 sequences, about 14% seen once, with 9.5% to 15% in the top ten. This clonotype was counted ten times or more. Antigen: not known. Germline CDR1 is MNHEY and CDR2 is SVGEGT. The CDR3 loop spans 14 amino acids. V shed 9 bases, J shed 3 bases, and the junction held 7 bases outside the gene matches.

The chain links TRBV6-2 or TRBV6-3 to TRBJ2-1; 8 nucleotides align to TRBD1. The specimen was blood. This sequence originates from a woman between 45 and 65 years old with Graves' ophthalmopathy. CDR3 protein: CASSRDRFYNEQFF. CDR3 coding DNA: TGTGCCAGTAGCCGGGACAGGTTCTACAATGAGCAGTTCTTC.